The sample holds many counts of the clone carrying this T cell receptor beta chain. Its antigen is not known. This sample is part of a study of identical twins. Points from the study as a whole: The more abundant beta clonotypes in cord blood had fewer insertions, and memory repertoires did not show this.

TCRdb reanalysed the 5' RACE reads using MiXCR and keeps one entry per CDR3 protein. This table holds 350,000 or so distinct CDR3 sequences, roughly 9% found once. Germline-derived CDR1 and CDR2 are SGHDN and FVKESK. Trimming cost V 4 bases and J 9 bases; bases outside gene matches: 8. The CDR3 consists of 14 residues. The origin of this receptor is a woman between 45 and 60 years old in good health. The chain links TRBV14 to TRBJ2-1; 8 nucleotides line up with TRBD2. Sequencing input: naive T cells sorted from blood. This CDR3 is CASSPRTSSGEQFF. DNA of the CDR3: TGTGCCAGCAGCCCCCGGACTAGCTCGGGTGAGCAGTTCTTC.